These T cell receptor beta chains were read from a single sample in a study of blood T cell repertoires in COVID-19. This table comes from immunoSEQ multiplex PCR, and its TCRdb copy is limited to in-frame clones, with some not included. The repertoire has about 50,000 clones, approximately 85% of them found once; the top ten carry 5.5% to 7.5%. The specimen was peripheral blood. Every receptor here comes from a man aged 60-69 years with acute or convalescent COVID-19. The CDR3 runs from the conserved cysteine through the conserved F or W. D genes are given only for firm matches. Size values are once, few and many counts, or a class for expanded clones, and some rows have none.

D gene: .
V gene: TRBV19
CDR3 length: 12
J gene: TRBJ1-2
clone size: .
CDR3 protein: CASWTVNYGYTF
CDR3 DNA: TGTGCCAGCTGGACAGTAAACTATGGCTACACCTTC

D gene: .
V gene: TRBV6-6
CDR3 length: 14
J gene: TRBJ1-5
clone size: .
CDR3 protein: CASSYGTINQPQHF
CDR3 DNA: TGTGCCAGCAGTTACGGGACAATCAATCAGCCCCAGCATTTT

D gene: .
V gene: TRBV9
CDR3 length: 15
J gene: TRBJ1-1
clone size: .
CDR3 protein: CASSISGTPNTEAFF
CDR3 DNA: TGTGCCAGCAGCATCTCCGGGACACCGAACACTGAAGCTTTCTTT

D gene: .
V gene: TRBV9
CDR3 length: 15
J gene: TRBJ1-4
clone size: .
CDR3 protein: CASSVAAGPWEKLFF
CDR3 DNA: TGTGCCAGCAGCGTAGCGGCGGGCCCATGGGAAAAACTGTTTTTT

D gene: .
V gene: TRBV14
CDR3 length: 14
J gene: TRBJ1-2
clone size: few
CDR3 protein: CASSQGHRRSGYTF
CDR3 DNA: TGTGCCAGCAGCCAGGGGCACAGGCGCTCTGGCTACACCTTC

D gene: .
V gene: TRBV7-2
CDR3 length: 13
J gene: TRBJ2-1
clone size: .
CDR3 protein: CASSAHPYNEQFF
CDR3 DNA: TGTGCCAGCAGCGCCCACCCCTATAATGAGCAGTTCTTC

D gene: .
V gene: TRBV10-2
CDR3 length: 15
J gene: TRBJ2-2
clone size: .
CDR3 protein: CASSRAGMGTGELFF
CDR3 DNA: TGCGCCAGCAGTCGGGCGGGGATGGGGACCGGGGAGCTGTTTTTT

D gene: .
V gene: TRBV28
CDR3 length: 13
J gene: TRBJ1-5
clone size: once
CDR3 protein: CASRIQSFQPQHF
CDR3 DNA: TGTGCCAGCAGGATACAGAGTTTTCAGCCCCAGCATTTT

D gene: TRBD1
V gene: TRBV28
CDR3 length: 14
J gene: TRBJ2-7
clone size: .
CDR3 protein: CASSTPGQGYEQYF
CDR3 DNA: TGTGCCAGCAGTACCCCGGGACAGGGCTACGAGCAGTACTTC

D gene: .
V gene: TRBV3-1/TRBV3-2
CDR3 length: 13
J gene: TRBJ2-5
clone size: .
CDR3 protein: CASSQDPGETQYF
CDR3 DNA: TGTGCCAGCAGCCAAGATCCAGGAGAGACCCAGTACTTC

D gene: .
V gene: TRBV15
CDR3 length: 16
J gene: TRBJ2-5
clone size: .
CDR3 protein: CATTPGEADGQETQYF
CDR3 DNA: TGTGCCACCACCCCCGGGGAGGCGGACGGCCAAGAGACCCAGTACTTC

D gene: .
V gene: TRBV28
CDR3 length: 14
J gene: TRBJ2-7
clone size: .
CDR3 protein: CASRPDRGPYEQYF
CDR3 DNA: TGTGCCAGCAGGCCTGATAGGGGCCCCTACGAGCAGTACTTC

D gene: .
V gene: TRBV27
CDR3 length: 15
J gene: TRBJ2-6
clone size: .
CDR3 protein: CASSSRLSGANVLTF
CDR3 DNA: TGTGCCAGCAGTTCGAGGCTCTCTGGGGCCAACGTCCTGACTTTC

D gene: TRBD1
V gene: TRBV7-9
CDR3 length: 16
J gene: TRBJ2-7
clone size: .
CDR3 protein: CASSLYLDRGPLEQYF
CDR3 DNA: TGTGCCAGCAGCTTATATCTGGACAGGGGGCCTCTCGAGCAGTACTTC

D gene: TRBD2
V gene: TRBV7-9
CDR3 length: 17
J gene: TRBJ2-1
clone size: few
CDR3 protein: CASSPPARLAVYNEQFF
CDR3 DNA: TGTGCCAGCAGCCCCCCGGCACGGCTAGCGGTTTACAATGAGCAGTTCTTC